This entry concerns a single TCR beta chain. The antigen is unknown. 13 Jbeta primers and 60 Vbeta primers were used for the PCR. As originally analysed: The authors later counted some 76 million unique TCR beta chains, 9.5 million to 13 million of them shared. The table came from immunoSEQ multiplex PCR; TCRdb's copy has only in-frame clones and leaves some out. The D gene and trimming were derived from the DNA, and the V and J assignments and clone size from that table. Of approximately 120,000 clones in the sample, roughly 81% are singletons; the top ten hold around 0.99%. This entry comes from a study of cytomegalovirus exposure and HLA in healthy donors. General study findings and limits: It was 164 TCR beta chains that were listed as cytomegalovirus-associated. Per a prior analysis, the majority of TCR beta V segments were productive roughly 87% or roughly 30% of the time. With DRB1 most and HLA-C fewest, TCR association rates differed between HLA loci in a later analysis.

CDR1 KGHSH and CDR2 LQKENI come from the germline V gene. After removal of 6 bases from V and 7 bases from J, the junction contained 8 bases not matched to a gene. The CDR3 sequence is 13 residues long. This TCR was recovered from a woman in her 30s in good health and CMV-seronegative. The sequenced sample consisted of PBMCs. The chain is built from TRBV18 and TRBJ1-1, with 7 nucleotides matching TRBD1. The CDR3 is CASSYRGEGEAFF. The CDR3 region has the DNA TGTGCCAGCTCGTACAGGGGTGAGGGTGAAGCTTTCTTT.